One sample yielded the 26 T cell receptor beta chains listed below, sequenced in a study of control samples from healthy donors and cancer patients. Only in-frame clones appear in the TCRdb table, and some are missing; sequencing was by immunoSEQ multiplex PCR. The sample lists fewer than 200,000 clones, about 90% occurring once. Material: blood. Receptors originate from a woman in her thirties in good health.

There are a few counts of this clone. The rearrangement uses TRBV15 and TRBJ1-5; TRBD1 matches at 10 bases. The CDR3 is 14 residues long. V gave up 3 bases and J gave up 4 bases; unmatched junction bases: 0. CDR1 is LNHNV and CDR2 is YYDKDF in the germline V gene (reference sequence). The CDR3 loop is CATSRDRGNQPQHF. For the CDR3, the DNA is TGTGCCACCAGCAGGGACAGGGGGAATCAGCCCCAGCATTTT.

The chain links TRBV27 to TRBJ2-1; the D is unclear. This CDR3 spans 13 amino acids. The V gene's germline CDR1 is MNHEY and CDR2 SMNVEV (reference sequence). V was pared by 2 bases and J by 4 bases, with 6 bases between. CDR3 nucleotide sequence: TGTGCCAGCAGTTTAGACCCTTACAATGAGCAGTTCTTC. This codes for CASSLDPYNEQFF.

This chain connects TRBV27 to TRBJ2-3; 8 bases are shared with TRBD1. The CDR3 runs to 14 residues. Germline V CDR1 and CDR2: MNHEY, SMNVEV (reference sequence). The V and J ends lost 4 bases and 4 bases, in that order; junction bases with no gene match: 4. The CDR3 here is CASSSTGGSDTQYF. In nucleotides, the CDR3 is TGTGCCAGCAGTTCCACAGGGGGTTCAGATACGCAGTATTTT.

CDR3 nucleotides: TGCGCCAGCAGCCAAGCAACCCTAGCGGGGGGTCCAGATACGCAGTATTTT. Its translation: CASSQATLAGGPDTQYF. V usage is TRBV4-1 and J usage is TRBJ2-3; 11 bases line up with TRBD2. Germline V lookup: CDR1 MGHRA, CDR2 YSYEKL. The CDR3 is 17 residues long. V dropped 1 base and J dropped 4; count of bases not matched to a gene: 7.

Notes on this clone: The sample carries other DNA sequences with the same CDR3. The gene calls are TRBV19 and TRBJ2-2; 8 bases are shared with TRBD1. Germline CDR1 LNHDA, CDR2 SQIVND (reference sequence). This CDR3 has 13 amino acids. Trimming took 5 bases from V and 6 from J; bases not matched to a gene: 2. The CDR3 sequence: CASSGQGPGELFF. CDR3 bases: TGTGCCAGTAGTGGACAGGGTCCCGGGGAGCTGTTTTTT.

The rearrangement links TRBV6-2 or TRBV6-3 to TRBJ1-1, with D maybe TRBD1 (6 bases). The CDR3 extends over 15 amino acids. Trimming took off 2 bases at V and 1 base at J, with 11 bases between the two ends. Germline-derived CDR1 and CDR2 are MNHEY and SVGEGT. CDR3 nucleotides: TGTGCCAGCAGTTACACAACAGGGAGGAACACTGAAGCTTTCTTT. This translates into CASSYTTGRNTEAFF.

The CDR3 nucleotides are TGTGCCAGCTCCCCGGGCACAGATACGCAGTATTTT. This codes for CASSPGTDTQYF. V is TRBV18 and J is TRBJ2-3, with D unresolved. V shed 6 bases and J shed 1 base, with 5 bases lying between them. The CDR3 is 12 amino acids. Germline V lookup: CDR1 KGHSH, CDR2 LQKENI.

The CDR3 reads CAISGPPEGQGRNEQFF. In DNA form, the CDR3 reads TGTGCCATCAGTGGTCCGCCTGAGGGACAGGGTCGGAATGAGCAGTTCTTC. The chain combines TRBV10-3 with TRBJ2-1; 9 bases line up with TRBD1. The germline V gene has CDR1 ENHRY and CDR2 SYGVKD. The CDR3 extends over 17 amino acids. The J segment lost 7 bases and the V segment lost 4 bases, leaving 14 bases of the junction unmatched.

This chain joins TRBV7-9 and TRBJ2-7; the match to TRBD1 covers 7 bases. CDR3 length: 14 amino acids. V gave up 3 bases and J gave up 7 bases; unmatched junction bases: 9. Germline V gives CDR1 SEHNR, CDR2 FQNEAQ (reference sequence). CDR3 protein: CASSLGQQYGEQYV. CDR3 nucleotides: TGTGCCAGCAGCTTGGGACAGCAGTACGGGGAGCAGTACGTC.

The genes are TRBV29-1 and TRBJ2-7, with TRBD1 identical over 8 bases. Trimming at V came to 7 bases and at J to 6 bases, leaving 5 bases not matched to a gene. CDR1 SQVTM and CDR2 ANQGSEA come from the germline V gene. This CDR3 region has 11 residues. This CDR3 reads CSASGGPEQYF. The DNA for the CDR3 is TGCAGCGCCTCAGGGGGCCCCGAGCAGTACTTC.

This chain connects TRBV27 to TRBJ1-2; 12 bases fit TRBD1. The CDR3 spans 15 residues. Per the germline V gene, CDR1 is MNHEY and CDR2 is SMNVEV (reference sequence). V was clipped by 9 bases and J by 5 bases; unmatched bases: 10. The CDR3 is CARPTGTGGSYGYTF. In DNA form, the CDR3 reads TGTGCCAGACCTACCGGGACAGGGGGCTCGTATGGCTACACCTTC.

DNA of the CDR3: TGTGCCAGCAGCTTACCCCGCGGGGCGGCAGATACGCAGTATTTT. Its protein is CASSLPRGAADTQYF. The V call is TRBV7-6, the J call TRBJ2-3; possibly TRBD2 for D (6 bases). The CDR3 is made up of 15 amino acids. Between the trimmed V and J ends, which lost 2 bases and 4 bases, there was a span of 13 bases. Germline CDR1 is SGHVS and CDR2 is FNYEAQ. Full variable domain (rest looked up from reference TRBV7-6 and TRBJ2-3): GAGVSQSPRYKVTKRGQDVALRCDPISGHVSLYWYRQALGQGPEFLTYFNYEAQQDKSGLPNDRFSAERPEGSISTLTIQRTEQRDSAMYRCASSLPRGAADTQYFGPGTRLTVL.

This clone is a singleton in its sample. This chain connects TRBV18 to TRBJ2-5; D ambiguous. V dropped 6 bases and J dropped 5 bases, with 10 bases sitting between them. Germline V lookup: CDR1 KGHSH, CDR2 LQKENI. This CDR3 is built from 12 residues. The CDR3 nucleotides read TGTGCCAGCTCCCTAACTGCGGAGACCCAGTACTTC. It yields the protein CASSLTAETQYF.

The chain combines TRBV4-1 with TRBJ1-2, with unresolved D. V was trimmed by 3 bases and J by 5 bases, leaving 13 bases between them. The germline V gene has CDR1 MGHRA and CDR2 YSYEKL. The CDR3 is 14 residues long. The chain's CDR3 is CASSHMDGSYGYTF. In DNA form, the CDR3 reads TGCGCCAGCAGCCATATGGACGGGTCTTATGGCTACACCTTC.

The chain is built from TRBV24-1 and TRBJ2-1; 8 nucleotides align to TRBD2. From germline, CDR1 is KGHDR and CDR2 SFDVKD. J lost 15 bases, V lost 4 bases, and 7 bases had no gene match. The length of the CDR3 is 12 residues. The CDR3 loop is CATSDLGTSPFF. DNA for the CDR3: TGTGCCACCAGTGACCTCGGGACTAGTCCGTTCTTC.

V is TRBV19 and J is TRBJ2-3; 8 bases are a match to TRBD2. Trimming cost V 6 bases and J 2 bases; bases outside gene matches: 7. This CDR3 contains 15 residues. Per the germline V gene, CDR1 is LNHDA and CDR2 is SQIVND (reference sequence). The CDR3 nucleotides read TGTGCCAGTAGGGCCCGAGCGGGGGACACAGATACGCAGTATTTT. Its protein product is CASRARAGDTDTQYF.

A word on this clone: Mismatch with germline at one junction end may stem from a read error. The rearrangement links TRBV7-7 to TRBJ2-3; D is uncertain. The CDR3 runs 13 residues. Germline CDR1 and CDR2: SSHAT and FNYEAQ (reference sequence). CDR3 nucleotide sequence: TGTGCTAGCAGCTTAGGGTACACAGATACGCAGTATTTT. Its translation is CASSLGYTDTQYF.

V gene TRBV9 combines with J gene TRBJ2-1; D possibly corresponds to TRBD2 (5 bases). This CDR3 is built from 16 residues. Germline-derived CDR1 and CDR2 are SGDLS and YYNGEE. Between the trimmed V and J ends, which lost 4 bases and 0 bases, there was a span of 14 bases. The CDR3 reads CASSSRRTYSYNEQFF. DNA of the CDR3: TGTGCCAGCAGCAGTCGACGGACTTACTCCTACAATGAGCAGTTCTTC. Complete variable domain (other parts from reference TRBV9 and TRBJ2-1): DSGVTQTPKHLITATGQRVTLRCSPRSGDLSVYWYQQSLDQGLQFLIQYYNGEERAKGNILERFSAQQFPDLHSELNLSSLELGDSALYFCASSSRRTYSYNEQFFGPGTRLTVL.

This clone was counted between two and nine times. The chain has TRBV25-1 and TRBJ2-1; D perhaps matches TRBD2 (5 bases). Germline V CDR1 and CDR2: MGHDK, SYGVNS. CDR3 size: 11 residues. The ends were cut back, 4 bases at V and 14 bases at J, with 12 bases in the middle. CDR3 protein: CASSAGPREFF. DNA of the CDR3: TGTGCCAGCAGTGCCGGACCGCGGGAGTTCTTC.

The chain uses TRBV6-5 and TRBJ2-2; no clear D. The CDR3 extends over 13 amino acids. The V gene's germline CDR1 is MNHEY and CDR2 SVGAGI. V lost 6 bases and J 5 bases, leaving 10 bases between the germline ends. The CDR3 coding sequence is TGTGCCAGCAGCCCGATCCAAACCGGGGAGCTGTTTTTT. Its protein is CASSPIQTGELFF.

This chain connects TRBV7-9 to TRBJ1-2; no definite D call. Per germline, CDR1 SEHNR and CDR2 FQNEAQ (reference sequence). This CDR3 contains 12 residues. With 5 bases removed from V and 8 bases from J, the gap between germline ends came to 12 bases. CDR3 amino acids: CASSPPKAGYTF. CDR3 nucleotides: TGTGCCAGCAGCCCACCGAAAGCAGGCTACACCTTC.

This clone was counted only a few times. The chain employs TRBV9 and TRBJ1-2; 9 positions agree with TRBD1. The germline gives CDR1 SGDLS, CDR2 YYNGEE. Unmatched junction bases numbered 5, after V lost 0 bases and J lost 5 bases. The CDR3 is 15 amino acids. In nucleotides, the CDR3 is TGTGCCAGCAGCGTAGGACTAGGACAGGGGTATGGCTACACCTTC. It is translated as CASSVGLGQGYGYTF.

The chain uses TRBV6-2 or TRBV6-3 and TRBJ1-2; D is uncertain. Trimming shortened V by 2 bases and J by 10 bases, and 17 bases separated the two germline ends. CDR1 is MNHEY, CDR2 SVGEGT, per germline. CDR3 size: 14 residues. The CDR3 protein is CASSYNRKAQNYTF. CDR3 bases: TGTGCCAGCAGTTACAACCGAAAAGCACAGAACTACACCTTC.

The rearrangement links TRBV10-2 to TRBJ2-7; D remains ambiguous. The CDR3 totals 13 residues. CDR1 is WSHSY and CDR2 is SAAADI in the germline V gene. V lost 3 bases to trimming and J lost 4 bases, with 10 bases between them. The CDR3 loop is CASSDPGLYEQYV. In DNA, the CDR3 is TGCGCCAGCAGTGATCCGGGTCTGTACGAGCAGTACGTC.

This chain links TRBV5-5 with TRBJ1-1; 8 nucleotides match TRBD1. This CDR3 has 14 residues. CDR1 SGHKS and CDR2 YYEKEE come from the germline V gene (reference sequence). V trimming: 5 bases; J trimming: 6 bases; junction bases outside the gene matches: 9. In DNA form, the CDR3 reads TGTGCCAGCAGACACGGACAGGGAGGGCCTGAAGCTTTCTTT. It specifies CASRHGQGGPEAFF.

This clone was observed once. The J gene is TRBJ2-5, the V gene TRBV19, with D uncertain. The V and J ends lost 8 bases and 2 bases respectively, with 12 bases between them. CDR1 and CDR2 (germline): LNHDA, SQIVND (reference sequence). This CDR3 comprises 13 residues. The CDR3 DNA sequence: TGTGCCAGTTCGGCAGACACACAAGAGACCCAGTACTTC. Its translation: CASSADTQETQYF. Supplemented by reference TRBV19 and TRBJ2-5, the full variable domain reads DGGITQSPKYLFRKEGQNVTLSCEQNLNHDAMYWYRQDPGQGLRLIYYSQIVNDFQKGDIAEGYSVSREKKESFPLTVTSAQKNPTAFYLCASSADTQETQYFGPGTRLLVL.